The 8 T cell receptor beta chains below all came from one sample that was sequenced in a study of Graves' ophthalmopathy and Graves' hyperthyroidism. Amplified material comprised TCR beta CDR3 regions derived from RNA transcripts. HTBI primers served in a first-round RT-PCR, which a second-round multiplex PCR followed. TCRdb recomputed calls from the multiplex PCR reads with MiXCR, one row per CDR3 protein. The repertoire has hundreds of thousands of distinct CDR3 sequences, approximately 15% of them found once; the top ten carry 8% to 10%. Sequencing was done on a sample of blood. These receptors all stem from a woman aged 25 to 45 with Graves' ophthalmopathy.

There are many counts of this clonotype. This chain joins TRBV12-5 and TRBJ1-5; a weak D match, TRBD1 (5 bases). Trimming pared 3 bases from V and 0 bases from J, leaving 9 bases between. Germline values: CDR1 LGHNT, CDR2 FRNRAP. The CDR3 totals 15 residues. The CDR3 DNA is TGTGCTAGTGGTTTTCTCGGGGGTAGCAATCAGCCCCAGCATTTT. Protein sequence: CASGFLGGSNQPQHF.

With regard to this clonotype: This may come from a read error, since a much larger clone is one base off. The CDR3 DNA sequence: TGTGCCAGCTCCATGATGGGGGCGAGGTATGGCTACACCTTC. This sequence encodes CASSMMGARYGYTF. The chain recombines TRBV12-3 or TRBV12-4 with TRBJ1-2; possibly TRBD1 for D (6 bases). There are 14 residues in the CDR3. The V end was cut by 8 bases, the J end by 5 bases, with 18 bases between.

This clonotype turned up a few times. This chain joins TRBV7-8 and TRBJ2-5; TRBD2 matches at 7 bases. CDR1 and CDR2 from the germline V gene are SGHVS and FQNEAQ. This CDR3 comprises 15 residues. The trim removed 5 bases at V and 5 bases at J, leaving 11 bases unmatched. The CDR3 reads CASSTVRGRGETQYF. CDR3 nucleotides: TGTGCCAGCAGCACGGTCCGCGGGAGAGGGGAGACCCAGTACTTC. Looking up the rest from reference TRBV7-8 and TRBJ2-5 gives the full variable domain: GAGVSQSPRYKVAKRGQDVALRCDPISGHVSLFWYQQALGQGPEFLTYFQNEAQLDKSGLPSDRFFAERPEGSVSTLKIQRTQQEDSAVYLCASSTVRGRGETQYFGPGTRLLVL.

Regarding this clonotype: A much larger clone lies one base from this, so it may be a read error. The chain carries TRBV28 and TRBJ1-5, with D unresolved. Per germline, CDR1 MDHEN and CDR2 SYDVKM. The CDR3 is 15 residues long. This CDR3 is CASSLVQPSNQPQDF. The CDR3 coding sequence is TGTGCCAGCAGTTTGGTTCAGCCTAGCAATCAGCCCCAGGATTTT.

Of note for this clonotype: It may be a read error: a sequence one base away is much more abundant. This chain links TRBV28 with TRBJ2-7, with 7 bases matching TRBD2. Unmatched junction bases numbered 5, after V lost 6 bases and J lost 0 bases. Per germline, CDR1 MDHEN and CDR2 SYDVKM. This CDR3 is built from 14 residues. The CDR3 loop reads CASSPGTNSYEQYF. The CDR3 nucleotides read TGTGCCAGCAGCCCCGGGACTAACTCCTACGAGCAGTACTTC.

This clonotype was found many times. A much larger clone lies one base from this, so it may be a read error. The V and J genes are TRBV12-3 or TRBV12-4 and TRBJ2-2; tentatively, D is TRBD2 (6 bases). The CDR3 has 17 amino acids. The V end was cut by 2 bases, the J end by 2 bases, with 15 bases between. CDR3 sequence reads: CASSLNSGVGNTGELFF. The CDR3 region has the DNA TGTGCCAGCAGTTTAAATTCGGGAGTCGGTAACACCGGGGAGCTGTTTTTT.

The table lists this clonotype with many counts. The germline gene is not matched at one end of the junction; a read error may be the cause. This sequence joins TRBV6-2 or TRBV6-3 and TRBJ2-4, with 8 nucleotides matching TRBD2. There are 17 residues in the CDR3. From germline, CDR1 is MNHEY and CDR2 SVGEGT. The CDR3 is CASSDPGLVLAKNIKYF. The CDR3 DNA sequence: TGTGCCAGCAGCGATCCGGGACTAGTACTAGCCAAAAACATTAAGTACTTC.

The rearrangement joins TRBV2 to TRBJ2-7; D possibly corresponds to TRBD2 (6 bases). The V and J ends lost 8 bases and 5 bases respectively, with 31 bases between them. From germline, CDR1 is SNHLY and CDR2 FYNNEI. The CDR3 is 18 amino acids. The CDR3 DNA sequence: TGTGCCAGCTCTGCGGTTTCCCACTGGGAGGCCCCTCGCGACGAGCAGTACTTC. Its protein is CASSAVSHWEAPRDEQYF.